The T cell receptor beta chain under discussion was sequenced for a study of immune evolution from preneoplasia to lung adenocarcinoma. Study conclusions and caveats: Top clone frequencies peaked in normal lung, apparently declining through invasive adenocarcinoma. Highest clonality occurred in KRAS-mutant, not EGFR-mutant or double wild-type, nodules.

Looked up from germline, CDR1 is SEHNR and CDR2 is FQNEAQ (reference sequence). The CDR3 loop spans 15 amino acids. V shed 2 bases and J shed 7 bases, with 17 bases lying between them. The data were produced by immunoSEQ multiplex PCR, yet TCRdb's version contains in-frame clones alone and is incomplete. The sample holds more than 5,000 clones, 86% seen once. As regards this clone: Its antigen is not identified.

The TCR was taken from a person between 50 and 70 years old with lung adenocarcinoma. The sample was FFPE invasive lung adenocarcinoma tissue. The V and J genes are TRBV7-9 and TRBJ1-1; D call uncertain. CDR3 bases: TGTGCCAGCAGCTTAAGAGGTGGGATTGGTCTTGAAGCTTTCTTT. It encodes CASSLRGGIGLEAFF.